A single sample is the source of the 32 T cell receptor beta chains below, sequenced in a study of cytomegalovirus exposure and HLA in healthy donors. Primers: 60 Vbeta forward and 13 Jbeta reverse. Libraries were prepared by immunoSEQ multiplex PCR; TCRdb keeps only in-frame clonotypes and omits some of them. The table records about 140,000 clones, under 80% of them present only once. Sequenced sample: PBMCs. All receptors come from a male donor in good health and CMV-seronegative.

CDR3 sequence (DNA): TGTGCCAGTAGGGAGGGCGAAAAACTGTTTTTT. Protein sequence: CASREGEKLFF. The chain combines TRBV10-3 with TRBJ1-4; D remains ambiguous. The CDR3 length is 11 residues. Germline lookup yields CDR1 ENHRY and CDR2 SYGVKD. V was cut by 10 bases and J by 8 bases, with 11 bases left in between.

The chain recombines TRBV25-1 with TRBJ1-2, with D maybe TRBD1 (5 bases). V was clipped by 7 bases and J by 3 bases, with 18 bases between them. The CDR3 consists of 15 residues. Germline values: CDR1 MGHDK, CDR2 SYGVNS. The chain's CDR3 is CASKGDGIQYYGYTF. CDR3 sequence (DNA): TGTGCCAGCAAAGGGGATGGGATTCAATACTATGGCTACACCTTC.

The CDR3 DNA sequence: TGTGCCAGCAGTTTTAGGCCGGCCGGGAATCAGCCCCAGCATTTT. This sequence encodes CASSFRPAGNQPQHF. The chain has TRBV27 and TRBJ1-5; D is undetermined. CDR1 is MNHEY and CDR2 is SMNVEV in the germline V gene (reference sequence). The CDR3 runs to 15 residues. V shed 3 bases and J shed 4 bases, with 13 bases lying between them.

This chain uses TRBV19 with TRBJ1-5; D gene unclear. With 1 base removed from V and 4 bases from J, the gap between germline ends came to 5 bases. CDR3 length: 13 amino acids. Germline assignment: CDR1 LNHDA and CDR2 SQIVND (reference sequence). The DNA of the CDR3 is TGTGCCAGTAGTATAGGACAAAATCAGCCCCAGCATTTT. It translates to CASSIGQNQPQHF.

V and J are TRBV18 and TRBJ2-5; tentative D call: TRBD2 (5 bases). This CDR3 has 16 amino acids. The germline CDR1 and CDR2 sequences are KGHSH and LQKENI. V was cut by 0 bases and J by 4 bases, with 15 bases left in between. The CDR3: CASSPPRGPFGETQYF. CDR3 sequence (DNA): TGTGCCAGCTCACCACCTCGAGGGCCGTTCGGAGAGACCCAGTACTTC. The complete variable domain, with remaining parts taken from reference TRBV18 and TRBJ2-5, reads NAGVMQNPRHLVRRRGQEARLRCSPMKGHSHVYWYRQLPEEGLKFMVYLQKENIIDESGMPKERFSAEFPKEGPSILRIQQVVRGDSAAYFCASSPPRGPFGETQYFGPGTRLLVL.

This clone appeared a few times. CDR3 DNA sequence: TGTGCCAGCAGTGACCGGGACAGGGCCACCTATGGCTACACCTTC. Protein: CASSDRDRATYGYTF. V gene TRBV2 combines with J gene TRBJ1-2, with 9 bases fitting TRBD1. Germline V CDR1 and CDR2: SNHLY, FYNNEI. The CDR3 sequence is 15 residues long. The ends lost 3 bases at V and 4 bases at J; junction bases unmatched: 6.

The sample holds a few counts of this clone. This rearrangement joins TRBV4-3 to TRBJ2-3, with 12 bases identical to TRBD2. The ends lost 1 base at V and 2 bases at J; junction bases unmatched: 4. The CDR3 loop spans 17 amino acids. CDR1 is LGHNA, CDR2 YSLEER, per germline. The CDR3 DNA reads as TGCGCCAGCAGCCAAGGACTAGCGGGGGAGACCACAGATACGCAGTATTTT. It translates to CASSQGLAGETTDTQYF.

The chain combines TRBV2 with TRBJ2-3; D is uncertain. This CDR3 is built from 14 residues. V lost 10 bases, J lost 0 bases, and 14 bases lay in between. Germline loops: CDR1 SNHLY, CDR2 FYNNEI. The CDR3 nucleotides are TGTGCCACCATGCGCGGATCCAGCACAGATACGCAGTATTTT. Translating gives CATMRGSSTDTQYF.

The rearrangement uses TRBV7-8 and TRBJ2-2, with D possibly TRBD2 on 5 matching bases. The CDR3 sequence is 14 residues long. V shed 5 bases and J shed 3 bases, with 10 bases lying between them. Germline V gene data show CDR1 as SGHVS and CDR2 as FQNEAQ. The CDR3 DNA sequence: TGTGCCAGCAGCCACGGGGTAGACACCGGGGAGCTGTTTTTT. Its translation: CASSHGVDTGELFF.

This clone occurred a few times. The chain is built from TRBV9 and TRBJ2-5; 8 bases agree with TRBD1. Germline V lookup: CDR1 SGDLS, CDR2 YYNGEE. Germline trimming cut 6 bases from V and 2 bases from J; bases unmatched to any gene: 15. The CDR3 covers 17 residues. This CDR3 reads CASTRGTGGVGQETQYF. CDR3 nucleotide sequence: TGTGCCAGCACCCGTGGGACAGGCGGGGTCGGGCAAGAGACCCAGTACTTC. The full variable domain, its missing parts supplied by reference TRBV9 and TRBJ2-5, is DSGVTQTPKHLITATGQRVTLRCSPRSGDLSVYWYQQSLDQGLQFLIQYYNGEERAKGNILERFSAQQFPDLHSELNLSSLELGDSALYFCASTRGTGGVGQETQYFGPGTRLLVL.

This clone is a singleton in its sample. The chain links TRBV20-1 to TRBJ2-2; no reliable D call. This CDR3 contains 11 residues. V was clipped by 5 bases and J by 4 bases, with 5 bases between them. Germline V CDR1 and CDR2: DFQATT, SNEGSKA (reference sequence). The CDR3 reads CSALSTGELFF. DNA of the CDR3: TGCAGTGCTCTTTCCACCGGGGAGCTGTTTTTT.

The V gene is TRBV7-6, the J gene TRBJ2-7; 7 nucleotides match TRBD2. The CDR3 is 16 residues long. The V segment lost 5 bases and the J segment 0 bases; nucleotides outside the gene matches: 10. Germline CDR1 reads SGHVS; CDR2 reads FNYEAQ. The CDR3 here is CASSALAGGSSYEQYF. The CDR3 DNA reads TGTGCCAGCAGCGCATTAGCCGGCGGGAGCTCCTACGAGCAGTACTTC. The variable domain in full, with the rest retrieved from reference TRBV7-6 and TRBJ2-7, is GAGVSQSPRYKVTKRGQDVALRCDPISGHVSLYWYRQALGQGPEFLTYFNYEAQQDKSGLPNDRFSAERPEGSISTLTIQRTEQRDSAMYRCASSALAGGSSYEQYFGPGTRLTVT.

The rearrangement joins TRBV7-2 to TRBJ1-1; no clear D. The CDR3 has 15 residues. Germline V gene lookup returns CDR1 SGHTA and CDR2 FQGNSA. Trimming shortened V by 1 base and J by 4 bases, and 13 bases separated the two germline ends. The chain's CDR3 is CASSLVGGGSTEAFF. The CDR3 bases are TGTGCCAGCAGCTTAGTTGGCGGTGGGTCCACTGAAGCTTTCTTT. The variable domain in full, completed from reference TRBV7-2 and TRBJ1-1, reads GAGVSQSPSNKVTEKGKDVELRCDPISGHTALYWYRQSLGQGLEFLIYFQGNSAPDKSGLPSDRFSAERTGGSVSTLTIQRTQQEDSAVYLCASSLVGGGSTEAFFGQGTRLTVV.

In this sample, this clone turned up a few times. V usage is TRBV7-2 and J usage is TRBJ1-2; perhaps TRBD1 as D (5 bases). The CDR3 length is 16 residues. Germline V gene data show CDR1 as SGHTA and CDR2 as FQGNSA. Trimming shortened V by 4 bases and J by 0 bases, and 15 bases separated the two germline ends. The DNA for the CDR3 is TGTGCCAGCAGCTCCATCCCCCGGGGGTCTAACTATGGCTACACCTTC. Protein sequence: CASSSIPRGSNYGYTF.

CDR3 DNA: TGTGCCAGCAGTGAAGCGGGGACAGGGAAGGGCACTGAAGCTTTCTTT. Translating gives CASSEAGTGKGTEAFF. The V gene is TRBV2, the J gene TRBJ1-1; 9 bases fit TRBD1. Germline CDR1 reads SNHLY; CDR2 reads FYNNEI. The CDR3 length is 16 residues. Trimming at V came to 0 bases and at J to 4 bases, leaving 6 bases not matched to a gene. The full variable domain, with the rest looked up from reference TRBV2 and TRBJ1-1, is EPEVTQTPSHQVTQMGQEVILRCVPISNHLYFYWYRQILGQKVEFLVSFYNNEISEKSEIFDDQFSVERPDGSNFTLKIRSTKLEDSAMYFCASSEAGTGKGTEAFFGQGTRLTVV.

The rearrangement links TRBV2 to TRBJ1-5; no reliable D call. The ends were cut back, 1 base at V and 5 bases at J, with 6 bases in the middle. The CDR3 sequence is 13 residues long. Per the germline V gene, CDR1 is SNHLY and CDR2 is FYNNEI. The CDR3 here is CASSEDRHQPQHF. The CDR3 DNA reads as TGTGCCAGCAGTGAAGACAGACATCAGCCCCAGCATTTT.

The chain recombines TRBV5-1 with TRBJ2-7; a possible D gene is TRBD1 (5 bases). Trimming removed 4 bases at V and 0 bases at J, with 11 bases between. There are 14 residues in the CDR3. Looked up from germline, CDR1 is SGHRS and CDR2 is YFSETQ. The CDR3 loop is CASSHRSHSYEQYF. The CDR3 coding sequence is TGCGCCAGCAGCCACAGGTCCCACTCCTACGAGCAGTACTTC.

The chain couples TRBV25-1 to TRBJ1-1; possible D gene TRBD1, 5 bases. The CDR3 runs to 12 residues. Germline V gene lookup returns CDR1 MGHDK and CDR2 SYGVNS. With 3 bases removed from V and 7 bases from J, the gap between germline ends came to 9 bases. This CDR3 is CASSDGGCEAFF. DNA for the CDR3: TGTGCCAGCAGTGATGGGGGGTGTGAAGCTTTCTTT.

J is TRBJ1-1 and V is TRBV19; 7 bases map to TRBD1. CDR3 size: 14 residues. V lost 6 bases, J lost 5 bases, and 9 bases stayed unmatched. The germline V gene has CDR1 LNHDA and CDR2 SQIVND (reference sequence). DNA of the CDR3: TGTGCCAGTAGCCCGACAGGGAGTGGAACTGAAGCTTTCTTT. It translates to CASSPTGSGTEAFF. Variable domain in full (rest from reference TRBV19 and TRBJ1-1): DGGITQSPKYLFRKEGQNVTLSCEQNLNHDAMYWYRQDPGQGLRLIYYSQIVNDFQKGDIAEGYSVSREKKESFPLTVTSAQKNPTAFYLCASSPTGSGTEAFFGQGTRLTVV.

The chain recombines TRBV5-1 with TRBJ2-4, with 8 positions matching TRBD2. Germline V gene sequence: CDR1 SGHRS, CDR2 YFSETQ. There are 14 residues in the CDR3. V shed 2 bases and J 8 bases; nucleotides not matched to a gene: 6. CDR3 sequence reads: CASSFEGRGDIQYF. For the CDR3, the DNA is TGCGCCAGCAGCTTTGAGGGGCGGGGGGACATTCAGTACTTC. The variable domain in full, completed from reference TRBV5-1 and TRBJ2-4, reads KAGVTQTPRYLIKTRGQQVTLSCSPISGHRSVSWYQQTPGQGLQFLFEYFSETQRNKGNFPGRFSGRQFSNSRSEMNVSTLELGDSALYLCASSFEGRGDIQYFGAGTRLSVL.

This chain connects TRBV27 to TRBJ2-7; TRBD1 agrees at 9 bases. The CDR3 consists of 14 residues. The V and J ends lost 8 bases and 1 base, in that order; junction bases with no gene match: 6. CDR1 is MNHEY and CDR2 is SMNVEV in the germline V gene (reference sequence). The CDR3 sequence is CASATGGSSYEQYF. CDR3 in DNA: TGTGCCAGCGCCACAGGGGGCTCGTCCTACGAGCAGTACTTC.

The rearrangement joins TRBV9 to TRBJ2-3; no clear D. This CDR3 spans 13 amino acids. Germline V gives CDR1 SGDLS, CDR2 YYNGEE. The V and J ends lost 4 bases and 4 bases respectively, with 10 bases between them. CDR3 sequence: CASSPMVADTQYF. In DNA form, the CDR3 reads TGTGCCAGCAGCCCTATGGTCGCAGATACGCAGTATTTT.

The CDR3 region is CASGHYGGRSTDTQYF. CDR3 nucleotides: TGTGCCAGCGGTCACTACGGGGGGCGGAGCACAGATACGCAGTATTTT. The rearrangement joins TRBV9 to TRBJ2-3; TRBD2 might be the D (7 bases). CDR3 length: 16 amino acids. Trimming cost V 7 bases and J 0 bases, with 18 bases left between them. The germline gives CDR1 SGDLS, CDR2 YYNGEE.

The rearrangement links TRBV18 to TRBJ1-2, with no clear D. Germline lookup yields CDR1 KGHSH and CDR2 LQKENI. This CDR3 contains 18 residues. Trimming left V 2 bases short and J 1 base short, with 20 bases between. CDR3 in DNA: TGTGCCAGCTCACCATTCCCAGAAGGAACAGCCGTTAACTATGGCTACACCTTC. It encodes CASSPFPEGTAVNYGYTF.

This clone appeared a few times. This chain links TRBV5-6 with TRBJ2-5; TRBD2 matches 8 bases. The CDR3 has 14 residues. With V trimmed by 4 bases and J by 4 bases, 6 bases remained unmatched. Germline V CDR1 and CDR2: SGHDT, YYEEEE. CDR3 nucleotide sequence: TGTGCCAGCAGCCAGGGACTAGGCAGAGAGACCCAGTACTTC. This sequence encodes CASSQGLGRETQYF.

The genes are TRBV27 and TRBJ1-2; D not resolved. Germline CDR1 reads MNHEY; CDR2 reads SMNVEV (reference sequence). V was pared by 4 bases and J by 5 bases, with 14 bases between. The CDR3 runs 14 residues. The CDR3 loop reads CASSWAGYGYGYTF. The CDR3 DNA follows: TGTGCCAGCAGTTGGGCGGGGTATGGTTATGGCTACACCTTC.

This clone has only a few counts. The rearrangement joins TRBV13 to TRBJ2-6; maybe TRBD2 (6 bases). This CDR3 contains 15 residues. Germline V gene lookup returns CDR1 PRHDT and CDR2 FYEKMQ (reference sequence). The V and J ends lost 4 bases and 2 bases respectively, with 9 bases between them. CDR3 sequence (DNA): TGTGCCAGCAGCTCTGGGGGGACTGGGGCCAACGTCCTGACTTTC. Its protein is CASSSGGTGANVLTF.

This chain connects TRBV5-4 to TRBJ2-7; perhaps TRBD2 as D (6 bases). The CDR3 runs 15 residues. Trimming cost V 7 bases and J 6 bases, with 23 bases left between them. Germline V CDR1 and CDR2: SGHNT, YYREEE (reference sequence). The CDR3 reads CASHRGGGEFAEQYF. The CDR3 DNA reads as TGTGCCAGCCATCGCGGCGGAGGGGAGTTTGCCGAGCAGTACTTC.

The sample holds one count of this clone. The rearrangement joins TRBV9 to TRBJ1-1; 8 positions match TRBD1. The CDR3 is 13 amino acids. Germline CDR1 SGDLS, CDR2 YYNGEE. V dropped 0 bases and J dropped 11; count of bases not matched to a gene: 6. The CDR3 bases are TGTGCCAGCAGCGTAGCGGCAGGGGGCCGCGCTTTCTTT. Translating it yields CASSVAAGGRAFF.

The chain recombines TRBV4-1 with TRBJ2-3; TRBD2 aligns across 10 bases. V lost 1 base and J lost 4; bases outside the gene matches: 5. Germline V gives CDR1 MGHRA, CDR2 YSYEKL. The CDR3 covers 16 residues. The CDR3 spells CASSQVLAGFPDTQYF. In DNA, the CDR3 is TGCGCCAGCAGCCAAGTACTAGCGGGATTTCCAGATACGCAGTATTTT.

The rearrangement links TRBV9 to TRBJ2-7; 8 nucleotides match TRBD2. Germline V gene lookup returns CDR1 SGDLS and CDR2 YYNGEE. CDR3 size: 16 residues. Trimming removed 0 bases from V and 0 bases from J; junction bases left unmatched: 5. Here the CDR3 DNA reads TGTGCCAGCAGCGTAGGTTCTAGCGGGTCCTCCTACGAGCAGTACTTC. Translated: CASSVGSSGSSYEQYF.

CDR3 region: CAISESTSSNQPQHF. The CDR3 nucleotides are TGTGCCATCAGTGAGTCGACATCTAGCAATCAGCCCCAGCATTTT. The chain carries TRBV10-3 and TRBJ1-5, with no clear D. Trimming stripped 0 bases from V and 0 bases from J, with 6 bases between. The CDR3 spans 15 residues. From germline, CDR1 is ENHRY and CDR2 SYGVKD.